These T cell receptor beta chains were read from a single sample in a study of cytomegalovirus exposure and HLA in healthy donors. Profiling relied on immunoSEQ multiplex PCR, and the TCRdb table lists in-frame clones only, not all of them. Of 120,000 or so clones listed, around 78% are singletons. The material sequenced was PBMCs. The source of these receptors is a woman in her twenties or thirties in good health and CMV-seronegative. Each CDR3 is given with its conserved first and last residue. A D gene is named only where the DNA matches it firmly. Rows may omit the clone size; those that give it use once, few, many or a size class.

TRBV11-2	TRBJ2-7	-	TRBD2	TGTGCCAGCAGCTTAGATCGGGGGGGCTACGAGCAGTACTTC	CASSLDRGGYEQYF
TRBV4-2	TRBJ2-3	-	TRBD2	TGTGCCAGCAGCCAAGAGAAGGGCGGGGGGGCTAGCACAGATACGCAGTATTTT	CASSQEKGGGASTDTQYF
TRBV19	TRBJ1-2	-	TRBD1	TGTGCCAGTAGTATTCCCCTCGGACAGGGTCCTGGCTACACCTTC	CASSIPLGQGPGYTF
TRBV5-5	TRBJ2-7	-	-	TGTGCCAGCAGCCCCAATTACGAGCAGTACTTC	CASSPNYEQYF
TRBV15	TRBJ2-1	once	-	TGTGCCACCAGCAGAGCCGGTCGCTCCTACAATGAGCAGTTCTTC	CATSRAGRSYNEQFF
TRBV5-1	TRBJ1-1	-	TRBD1	TGCGCCAGCAGCTTGAGTACAGGGGTAAGCACTGAAGCTTTCTTT	CASSLSTGVSTEAFF
TRBV19	TRBJ2-2	-	-	TGTGCCAGTGCTCAGGACACCGGGGAGCTGTTTTTT	CASAQDTGELFF
TRBV11-1	TRBJ2-5	once	-	TGTGCCAGCAGCTCTGACGTTAGCGGACAAGAGACCCAGTACTTC	CASSSDVSGQETQYF
TRBV16	TRBJ1-1	-	-	TGTGCCAGCACCGGGAACATCAACACTGAAGCTTTCTTT	CASTGNINTEAFF
TRBV30	TRBJ1-6	once	-	TGTGCCTGGGGAGTATTTAGCTCCTATAATTCACCCCTCCACTTT	CAWGVFSSYNSPLHF
TRBV14	TRBJ2-6	few	TRBD1	TGTGCCAGCAGCCAGACAGGGGTTACCCTTGGGGCCAACGTCCTGACTTTC	CASSQTGVTLGANVLTF
TRBV14	TRBJ2-7	-	-	TGTGCCAGCAGCCTTACTCTGTCCTACGAGCAGTACTTC	CASSLTLSYEQYF
TRBV28	TRBJ1-1	once	TRBD1	TGTGCCAGCAGTCGAGACAGGGGCACCGCTGAAGCTTTCTTT	CASSRDRGTAEAFF
TRBV6-4	TRBJ2-1	once	TRBD1	TGTGCCAGCAGTGAAAGGGGGCTCTGGAATGAGCAGTTCTTC	CASSERGLWNEQFF
TRBV2	TRBJ2-3	-	-	TGTGCCAGCAGTCGGGATACCACAGATACGCAGTATTTT	CASSRDTTDTQYF
TRBV6-4	TRBJ2-1	-	TRBD1	TGTGCCAGCAGCGACAGGGGGCAAGGGGATGAGCAGTTCTTC	CASSDRGQGDEQFF
TRBV9	TRBJ2-1	-	TRBD2	TGTGCCAGCAGCGTAGTACTAGCGGGCCCCAATGAGCAGTTCTTC	CASSVVLAGPNEQFF
TRBV14	TRBJ1-1	once	TRBD1	TGTGCCAGCAGCCAACGGACAGGGCGAAACACTGAAGCTTTCTTT	CASSQRTGRNTEAFF
TRBV23-1	TRBJ2-7	-	-	TGCGCCAGCAGTCACTCAGTCTTGTCCTTC	CASSHSVLSF
TRBV7-2	TRBJ1-2	-	TRBD1	TGTGCCAGCAGCTTACCCGGGACAGGGGGTCTTGGCTACACCTTC	CASSLPGTGGLGYTF
TRBV15	TRBJ1-1	-	TRBD1	TGTGCCACCAGCGACGGGGACAGACTGAACACTGAAGCTTTCTTT	CATSDGDRLNTEAFF
TRBV5-4	TRBJ2-1	-	-	TGTGCCAGCAGTTTGGGACTCATAAGCTCCTACAATGAGCAGTTCTTC	CASSLGLISSYNEQFF
TRBV13	TRBJ1-5	once	-	TGTGCCAGCAGCCCTCGCCCAACGGGGCCCCAGCATTTT	CASSPRPTGPQHF
TRBV4-3	TRBJ1-2	-	TRBD1	TGCGCCAGCAGCCAAACAGGGGGCTGGGGCTACACCTTC	CASSQTGGWGYTF
TRBV4-1	TRBJ2-1	-	TRBD2	TGCGCCAGCAGTAAAATTAGCGGGAGGTACGATGAGCAATTCTTC	CASSKISGRYDEQFF
TRBV9	TRBJ1-1	-	-	TGTGCCAGCAGCGTAGTATTGAACACTGAAGCTTTCTTT	CASSVVLNTEAFF
TRBV4-1	TRBJ1-3	-	-	TGCGCCAGCAGCCAACCCGGGGCTAGGGGACTCTCTGGAAACACCATATATTTT	CASSQPGARGLSGNTIYF
TRBV2	TRBJ2-1	-	TRBD2	TGTGCCAGCAGCGGACTAGCGGGAGCGTTGGAGCAGTTCTTC	CASSGLAGALEQFF
TRBV18	TRBJ1-1	-	TRBD1	TGTGCCAGCTCCAAGACAGGGATGAACACTGAAGCTTTCTTT	CASSKTGMNTEAFF
TRBV28	TRBJ1-4	-	TRBD1	TGTGCCAGCAGCTTGACAGGGGTTACTAATGAAAAACTGTTTTTT	CASSLTGVTNEKLFF
TRBV30	TRBJ2-7	-	TRBD2	TGTGCCTGGAGGGGGACTAGCGGAGTATACGAGCAGTACTTC	CAWRGTSGVYEQYF
TRBV5-1	TRBJ1-1	-	TRBD1	TGCGCCAGCAGCTTGCCGACAGGGGGGAACACTGAAGCTTTCTTT	CASSLPTGGNTEAFF
TRBV2	TRBJ1-2	few	TRBD1	TGTGCCAGCAGCCCAGCCCTACGGACAGGGGTAAGCGGCTACACCTTC	CASSPALRTGVSGYTF
TRBV28	TRBJ2-5	-	-	TGTGCCAGCAGTCATGGACAGCAAGAGACCCAGTACTTC	CASSHGQQETQYF
TRBV4-1	TRBJ2-1	few	TRBD1	TGCGCCAGCAGCCTCGGGACAGGGGGCATGAATGAGCAGTTCTTC	CASSLGTGGMNEQFF
TRBV2	TRBJ2-1	-	TRBD2	TGTGCCAGCAGTGGAAGACTAGCCGGGGCCCAGGAGCAGTTCTTC	CASSGRLAGAQEQFF
TRBV19	TRBJ2-1	-	-	TGTGCCAGTAGCCGCGTAGATAATGAGCAGTTCTTC	CASSRVDNEQFF
TRBV6-5	TRBJ2-7	few	TRBD2	TGTGCCAGCAGTTACGACCTGGGACTAGCGGAGCAGTACTTC	CASSYDLGLAEQYF
TRBV13	TRBJ2-1	-	-	TGTGCCAGCAGCTTAGGGACTAGGCATAATGAGCAGTTCTTC	CASSLGTRHNEQFF
TRBV6-6	TRBJ1-5	few	TRBD1	TGTGCCAGCAGGGCAGGGGGGTTTGGTCAGCCCCAGCATTTT	CASRAGGFGQPQHF
TRBV5-1	TRBJ1-4	few	-	TGCGCCAGCAGCTTTACAGGCCTGGGTGAAAAACTGTTTTTT	CASSFTGLGEKLFF
TRBV7-3	TRBJ1-1	-	-	TGTGCCAGTTCCTTCGGGGAGAACACTGAAGCTTTCTTT	CASSFGENTEAFF
TRBV9	TRBJ2-1	-	TRBD1	TGTGCCAGCAGCGTAGGAGGGGGGACAGGTCGTACTGAGCAGTTCTTC	CASSVGGGTGRTEQFF
TRBV7-2	TRBJ1-5	-	TRBD1	TGTGCCAGCAGCTTCGCGGGACAGGTAAATCAGCCCCAGCATTTT	CASSFAGQVNQPQHF
TRBV4-1	TRBJ1-1	few	-	TGCGCCAGCAGCCGACGTAAAGGGGGGGCCGATGAAGCTTTCTTT	CASSRRKGGADEAFF
TRBV29-1	TRBJ2-5	-	TRBD1	TGCAGCGCAAAACAGGGGCAAGAGACCCAGTACTTC	CSAKQGQETQYF
TRBV7-9	TRBJ1-2	-	-	TGTGCCAGCAGCCAACGACAGGTCGATGGCTACACCTTC	CASSQRQVDGYTF